These 14 T cell receptor beta chains share one sample of origin, sequenced in a study of cytomegalovirus exposure and HLA in healthy donors. The PCR made use of 60 Vbeta and 13 Jbeta primers. Clones were read by immunoSEQ multiplex PCR, and TCRdb kept only the in-frame ones, dropping some. The sample shows about 100,000 clones, about 84% of them seen only once. The sequenced sample was PBMCs. Receptors originate from a young man in good health and CMV-seronegative.

The J gene is TRBJ2-7, the V gene TRBV5-8; D not certain. Germline CDR1 reads SGHTS; CDR2 reads YDEGEE. The CDR3 length is 12 residues. The ends were cut back, 4 bases at V and 6 bases at J, with 11 bases in the middle. CDR3 protein: CASSEDMSEQYF. The CDR3 region has the DNA TGTGCCAGCAGCGAAGACATGAGCGAGCAGTACTTC.

The chain recombines TRBV9 with TRBJ2-7; maybe TRBD2 (6 bases). The CDR3 consists of 12 residues. V shed 0 bases and J shed 5 bases, with 6 bases lying between them. Germline values: CDR1 SGDLS, CDR2 YYNGEE. The CDR3 loop reads CASSVGEDEQYV. CDR3 DNA sequence: TGTGCCAGCAGCGTAGGGGAGGACGAGCAGTACGTC.

This clone was detected only a few times. The genes are TRBV5-6 and TRBJ1-5; D is unclear. Trimming cost V 4 bases and J 9 bases, with 11 bases left between them. CDR3 length: 12 amino acids. From germline, CDR1 is SGHDT and CDR2 YYEEEE. The CDR3 DNA reads as TGTGCCAGCAGCGCCGAGGGAGGGCCCCAGCATTTT. This codes for CASSAEGGPQHF.

The chain couples TRBV19 to TRBJ1-5; D unclear. Germline CDR1 LNHDA, CDR2 SQIVND (reference sequence). The CDR3 is 13 residues long. The V and J ends lost 5 bases and 9 bases respectively, with 14 bases between them. The CDR3 sequence: CASSEHPMMPQHF. CDR3 in DNA: TGTGCCAGTAGTGAGCACCCGATGATGCCCCAGCATTTT.

This chain connects TRBV27 to TRBJ2-7; possible D gene TRBD1, 5 bases. V was pared by 5 bases and J by 7 bases, with 18 bases between. CDR1 is MNHEY, CDR2 SMNVEV, per germline (reference sequence). The CDR3 runs to 14 residues. CDR3 nucleotides: TGTGCCAGCAGTCGGCGTACAGGTCTGGAGGAGCAGTACTTC. This encodes CASSRRTGLEEQYF.

The chain has TRBV5-1 and TRBJ2-1; a weak D match, TRBD1 (8 bases). From germline, CDR1 is SGHRS and CDR2 YFSETQ. This CDR3 is 15 amino acids long. V dropped 1 base and J dropped 4 bases, with 12 bases sitting between them. CDR3 in DNA: TGCGCCAGCAGCTTGACAGGGGGGGTTTACAATGAGCAGTTCTTC. It codes for CASSLTGGVYNEQFF. Supplemented by reference TRBV5-1 and TRBJ2-1, the full variable domain reads KAGVTQTPRYLIKTRGQQVTLSCSPISGHRSVSWYQQTPGQGLQFLFEYFSETQRNKGNFPGRFSGRQFSNSRSEMNVSTLELGDSALYLCASSLTGGVYNEQFFGPGTRLTVL.

This chain connects TRBV5-1 to TRBJ1-1; no firm D call. Germline CDR1 is SGHRS and CDR2 is YFSETQ. V was cut by 1 base and J by 6 bases, with 10 bases left in between. The CDR3 consists of 13 residues. CDR3 protein: CASSLLSAAEAFF. Written as DNA, the CDR3 is TGCGCCAGCAGCTTGCTGTCGGCGGCTGAAGCTTTCTTT.

This clone ranks as medium-sized. The V gene is TRBV6-1, the J gene TRBJ1-1; no clear D. V shed 6 bases and J shed 1 base, with 6 bases lying between them. Germline V gene sequence: CDR1 MNHNS, CDR2 SASEGT. There are 12 residues in the CDR3. CDR3 nucleotides: TGTGCCAGCAGGAGGGCGAACACTGAAGCTTTCTTT. Residues: CASRRANTEAFF.

The chain combines TRBV5-4 with TRBJ2-1; TRBD1 matches at 9 bases. The CDR3 runs 15 residues. Germline trimming cut 1 base from V and 8 bases from J; bases unmatched to any gene: 7. CDR1 and CDR2 (germline): SGHNT, YYREEE (reference sequence). CDR3 bases: TGTGCCAGCAGCTTGCGTCGGACAGGGGTGGATGAGCAGTTCTTC. Translating it yields CASSLRRTGVDEQFF.

The CDR3 loop is CASSLGVLNTEAFF. CDR3 sequence (DNA): TGCGCCAGCAGCTTGGGAGTCTTGAACACTGAAGCTTTCTTT. The chain uses TRBV5-1 and TRBJ1-1, with D uncertain. CDR1 is SGHRS and CDR2 is YFSETQ in the germline V gene. The V end lost 0 bases, the J end lost 0 bases, and 6 bases lay between the germline ends. The CDR3 loop spans 14 amino acids.

Comment on this clone: This CDR3 is also generated by other DNA sequences in the sample. The chain combines TRBV7-2 with TRBJ2-1, with D uncertain. Trimming cost V 1 base and J 7 bases, with 5 bases left between them. Looked up from germline, CDR1 is SGHTA and CDR2 is FQGNSA. The CDR3 consists of 12 residues. DNA of the CDR3: TGTGCCAGCAGCTTAGTCGGTAATGAGCAGTTCTTC. It encodes CASSLVGNEQFF.

In this sample, this clone turned up a few times. The chain uses TRBV6-5 and TRBJ1-5; maybe TRBD1 (5 bases). The germline CDR1 and CDR2 sequences are MNHEY and SVGAGI. This CDR3 contains 13 residues. Trimming cost V 7 bases and J 2 bases, with 9 bases left between them. The CDR3 here is CASNGGGNQPQHF. CDR3 nucleotide sequence: TGTGCCAGCAATGGGGGGGGCAATCAGCCCCAGCATTTT.

The rearrangement links TRBV19 to TRBJ2-1; 12 nucleotides line up with TRBD2. The V and J ends lost 0 bases and 13 bases, in that order; junction bases with no gene match: 10. CDR3 size: 16 residues. In germline, CDR1 is LNHDA, CDR2 SQIVND (reference sequence). The CDR3 nucleotides are TGTGCCAGTAGTATAGATCCTAGCGGGGGGGCCGGGGCACAGTTCTTC. Its translation is CASSIDPSGGAGAQFF.

CDR3 sequence: CASSDDPSGRGSYEQYF. As DNA, the CDR3 is TGTGCCAGCAGTGACGACCCGAGCGGGAGGGGGTCCTACGAGCAGTACTTC. The genes are TRBV2 and TRBJ2-7; 10 bases match TRBD2. This CDR3 spans 17 amino acids. Trimming at V came to 3 bases and at J to 1 base, leaving 9 bases not matched to a gene. Per germline, CDR1 SNHLY and CDR2 FYNNEI.